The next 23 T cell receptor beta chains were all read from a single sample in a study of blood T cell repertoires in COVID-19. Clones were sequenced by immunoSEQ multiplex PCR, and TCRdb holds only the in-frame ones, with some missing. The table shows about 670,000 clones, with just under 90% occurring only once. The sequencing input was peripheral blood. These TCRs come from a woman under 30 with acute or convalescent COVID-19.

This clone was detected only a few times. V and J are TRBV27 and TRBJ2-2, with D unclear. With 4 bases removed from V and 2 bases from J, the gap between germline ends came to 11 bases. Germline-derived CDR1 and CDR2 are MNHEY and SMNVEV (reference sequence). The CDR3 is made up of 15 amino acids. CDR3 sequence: CASSSRLLNTGELFF. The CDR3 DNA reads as TGTGCCAGCAGTTCGAGGCTTTTAAACACCGGGGAGCTGTTTTTT.

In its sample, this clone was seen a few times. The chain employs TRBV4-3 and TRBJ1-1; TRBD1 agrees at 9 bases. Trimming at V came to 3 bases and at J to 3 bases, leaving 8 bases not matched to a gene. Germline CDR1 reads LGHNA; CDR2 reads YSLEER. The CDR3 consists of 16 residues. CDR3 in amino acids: CASSQEITGGYTEAFF. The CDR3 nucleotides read TGCGCCAGCAGCCAGGAAATTACAGGGGGCTACACTGAAGCTTTCTTT.

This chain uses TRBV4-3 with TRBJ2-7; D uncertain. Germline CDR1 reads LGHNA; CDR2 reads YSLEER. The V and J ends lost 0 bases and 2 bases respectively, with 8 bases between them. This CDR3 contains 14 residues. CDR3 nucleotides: TGCGCCAGCAGCCAAGATCTGGGCACCTACGAGCAGTACTTC. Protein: CASSQDLGTYEQYF.

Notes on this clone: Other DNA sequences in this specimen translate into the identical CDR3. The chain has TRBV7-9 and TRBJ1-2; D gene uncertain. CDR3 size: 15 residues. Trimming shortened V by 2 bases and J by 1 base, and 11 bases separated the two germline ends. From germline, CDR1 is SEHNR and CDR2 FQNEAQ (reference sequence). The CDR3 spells CASSLRGLGNYGYTF. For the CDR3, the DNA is TGTGCCAGCAGCTTAAGAGGGCTGGGTAACTATGGCTACACCTTC.

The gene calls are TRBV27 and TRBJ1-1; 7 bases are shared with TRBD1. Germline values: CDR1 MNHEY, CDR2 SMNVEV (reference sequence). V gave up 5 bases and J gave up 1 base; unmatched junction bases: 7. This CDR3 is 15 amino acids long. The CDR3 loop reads CASSPWDRENTEAFF. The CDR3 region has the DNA TGTGCCAGCAGTCCCTGGGACAGAGAGAACACTGAAGCTTTCTTT.

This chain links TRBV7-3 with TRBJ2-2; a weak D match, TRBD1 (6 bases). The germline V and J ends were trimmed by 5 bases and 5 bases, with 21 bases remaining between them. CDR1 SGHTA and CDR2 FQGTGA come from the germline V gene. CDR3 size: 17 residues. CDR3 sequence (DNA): TGTGCCAGCAGCGTCTTAATTGGGGACATGTTGACCGGGGAGCTGTTTTTT. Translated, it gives CASSVLIGDMLTGELFF.

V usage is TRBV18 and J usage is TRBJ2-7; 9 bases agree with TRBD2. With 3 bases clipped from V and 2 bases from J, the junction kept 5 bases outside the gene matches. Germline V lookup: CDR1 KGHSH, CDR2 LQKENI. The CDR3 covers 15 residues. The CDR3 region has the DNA TGTGCCAGCTCACCCTCGGGACTAGCAACCTACGAGCAGTACTTC. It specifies CASSPSGLATYEQYF.

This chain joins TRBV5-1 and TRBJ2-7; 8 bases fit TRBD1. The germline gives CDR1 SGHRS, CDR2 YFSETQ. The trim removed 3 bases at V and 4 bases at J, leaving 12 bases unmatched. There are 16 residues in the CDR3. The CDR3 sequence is CASSSGTGPLVYEQYF. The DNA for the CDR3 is TGCGCCAGCAGCTCAGGGACAGGACCTTTAGTGTACGAGCAGTACTTC.

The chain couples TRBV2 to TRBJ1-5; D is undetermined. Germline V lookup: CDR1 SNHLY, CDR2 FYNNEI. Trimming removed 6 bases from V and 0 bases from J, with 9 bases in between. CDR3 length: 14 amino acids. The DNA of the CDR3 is TGTGCCAGCAGCCTTGCGTATAGCAATCAGCCCCAGCATTTT. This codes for CASSLAYSNQPQHF.

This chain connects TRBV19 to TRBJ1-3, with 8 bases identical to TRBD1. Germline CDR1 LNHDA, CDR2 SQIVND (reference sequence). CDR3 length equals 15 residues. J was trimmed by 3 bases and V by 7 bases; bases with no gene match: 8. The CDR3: CASKDQGAYGNTIYF. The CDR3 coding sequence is TGTGCCAGTAAGGACCAGGGGGCGTATGGAAACACCATATATTTT. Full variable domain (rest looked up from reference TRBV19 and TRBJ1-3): DGGITQSPKYLFRKEGQNVTLSCEQNLNHDAMYWYRQDPGQGLRLIYYSQIVNDFQKGDIAEGYSVSREKKESFPLTVTSAQKNPTAFYLCASKDQGAYGNTIYFGEGSWLTVV.

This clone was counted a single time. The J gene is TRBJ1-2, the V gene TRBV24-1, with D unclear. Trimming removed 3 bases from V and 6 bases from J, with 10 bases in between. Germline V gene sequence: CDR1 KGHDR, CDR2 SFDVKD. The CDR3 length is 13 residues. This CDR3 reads CATSDRGFNGYTF. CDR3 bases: TGTGCCACCAGTGATCGAGGGTTCAATGGCTACACCTTC.

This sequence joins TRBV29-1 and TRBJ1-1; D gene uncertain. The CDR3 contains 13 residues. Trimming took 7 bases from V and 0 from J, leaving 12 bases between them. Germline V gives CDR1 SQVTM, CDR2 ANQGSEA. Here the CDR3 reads CSADSHMNTEAFF. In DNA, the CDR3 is TGCAGCGCTGATTCCCACATGAACACTGAAGCTTTCTTT.

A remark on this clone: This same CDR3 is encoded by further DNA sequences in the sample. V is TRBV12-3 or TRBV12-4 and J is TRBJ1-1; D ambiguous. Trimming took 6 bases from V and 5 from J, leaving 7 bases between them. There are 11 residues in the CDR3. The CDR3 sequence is CASRGGTEAFF. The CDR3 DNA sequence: TGTGCCAGCAGGGGAGGGACTGAAGCTTTCTTT.

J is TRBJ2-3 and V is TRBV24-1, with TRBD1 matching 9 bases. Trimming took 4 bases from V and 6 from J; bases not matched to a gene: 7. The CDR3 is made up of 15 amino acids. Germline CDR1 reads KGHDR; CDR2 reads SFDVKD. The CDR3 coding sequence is TGTGCCACCAGTGACCCCGGGACAGGGAGGGATACGCAGTATTTT. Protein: CATSDPGTGRDTQYF.

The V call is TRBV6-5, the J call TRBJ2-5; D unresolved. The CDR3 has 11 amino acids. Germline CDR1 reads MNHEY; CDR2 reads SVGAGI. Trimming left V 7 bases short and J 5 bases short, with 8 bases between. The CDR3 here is CASTRRETQYF. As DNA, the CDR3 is TGTGCCAGCACTAGACGGGAGACCCAGTACTTC.

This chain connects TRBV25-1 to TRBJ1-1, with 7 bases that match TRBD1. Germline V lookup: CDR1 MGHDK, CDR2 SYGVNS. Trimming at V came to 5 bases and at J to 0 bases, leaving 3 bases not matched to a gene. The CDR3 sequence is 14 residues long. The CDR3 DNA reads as TGTGCCAGCAGTCCGACAGGGATGAACACTGAAGCTTTCTTT. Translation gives CASSPTGMNTEAFF.

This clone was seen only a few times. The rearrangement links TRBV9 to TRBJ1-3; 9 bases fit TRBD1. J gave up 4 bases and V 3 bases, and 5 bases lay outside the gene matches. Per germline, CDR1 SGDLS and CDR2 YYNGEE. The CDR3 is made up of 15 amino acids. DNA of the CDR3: TGTGCCAGCAGCGCAGGCGGGACAGGGGGAAACACCATATATTTT. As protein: CASSAGGTGGNTIYF.

The CDR3 DNA reads as TGTGCCAGCAGCCCCCGGACTACTTTCAATAACTATGGCTACACCTTC. The encoded protein is CASSPRTTFNNYGYTF. J is TRBJ1-2 and V is TRBV9; D not resolved. The CDR3 covers 16 residues. Germline V lookup: CDR1 SGDLS, CDR2 YYNGEE. V was shortened by 4 bases and J by 1 base, with 17 bases between the two germline ends.

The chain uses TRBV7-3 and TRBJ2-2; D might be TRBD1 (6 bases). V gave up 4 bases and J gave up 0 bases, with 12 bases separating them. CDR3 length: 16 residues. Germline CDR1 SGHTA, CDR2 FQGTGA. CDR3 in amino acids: CASSSAGTPNTGELFF. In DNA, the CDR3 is TGTGCCAGCAGCTCCGCCGGGACACCGAACACCGGGGAGCTGTTTTTT.

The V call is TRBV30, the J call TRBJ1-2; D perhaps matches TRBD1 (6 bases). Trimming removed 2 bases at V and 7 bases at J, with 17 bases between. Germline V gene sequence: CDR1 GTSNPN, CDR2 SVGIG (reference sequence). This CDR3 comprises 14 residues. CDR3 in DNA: TGTGCCTGGAGTCCGGACAGTGGGGGGGCTGGCTACACCTTC. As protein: CAWSPDSGGAGYTF.

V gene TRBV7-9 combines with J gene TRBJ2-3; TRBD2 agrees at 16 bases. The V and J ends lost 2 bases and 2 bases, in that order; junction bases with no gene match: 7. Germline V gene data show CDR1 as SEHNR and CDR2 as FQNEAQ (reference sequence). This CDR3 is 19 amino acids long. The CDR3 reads CASSLRPGTSGGVTDTQYF. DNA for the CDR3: TGTGCCAGCAGCTTACGTCCCGGGACTAGCGGGGGGGTCACAGATACGCAGTATTTT.

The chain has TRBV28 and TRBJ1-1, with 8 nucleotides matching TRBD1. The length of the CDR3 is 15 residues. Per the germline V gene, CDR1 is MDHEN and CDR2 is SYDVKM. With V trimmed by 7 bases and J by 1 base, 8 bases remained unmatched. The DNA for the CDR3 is TGTGCCAGCACCTATACCGGGACAGGGAACACTGAAGCTTTCTTT. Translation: CASTYTGTGNTEAFF.

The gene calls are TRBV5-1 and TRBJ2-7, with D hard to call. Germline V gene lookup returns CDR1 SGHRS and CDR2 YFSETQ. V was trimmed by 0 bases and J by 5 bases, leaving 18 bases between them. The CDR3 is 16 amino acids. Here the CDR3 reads CASSLGASPSVNEQYF. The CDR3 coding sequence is TGCGCCAGCAGCTTGGGTGCGAGCCCCTCCGTGAACGAGCAGTACTTC.